This T cell receptor (beta chain) was identified in a study of beta chain features in type 1 diabetes. About the study: Healthy donors resembled patients in age, gender and cell yields.

This CDR3 is 11 amino acids long. V lost 4 bases to trimming and J lost 3 bases, with 3 bases between them. Germline V gene lookup returns CDR1 MDHEN and CDR2 SYDVKM. Naive, central memory, regulatory and stem cell-like memory cells within the CD4+ compartment were sorted using CD45RO/CCR7/CD25/CD127/CD95/CD27. General study results and limits: Naive, central memory and regulatory TCRB repertoires appeared more similar among patients than healthy donors. TCRB CDR3 length was moderately but significantly reduced in all four CD4+ subsets of Type 1 diabetes patients.

This clone was counted between two and nine times. The antigen is unknown. The isolated RNA, all of it, was reverse transcribed, so expressed TCRB transcripts were what got sequenced. Sequenced by immunoSEQ multiplex PCR; TCRdb stores in-frame clones only, minus some. The sample consists of just over 600,000 clones, about a sixth of them appearing once. This receptor was identified in a man aged 18 to 35 in good health. The material sequenced was naive CD4+ T cells from blood. The V call is TRBV28, the J call TRBJ1-2; D uncertain. CDR3 nucleotides: TGTGCCAGCAGTTCCGACTATGGCTACACCTTC. Protein sequence: CASSSDYGYTF.